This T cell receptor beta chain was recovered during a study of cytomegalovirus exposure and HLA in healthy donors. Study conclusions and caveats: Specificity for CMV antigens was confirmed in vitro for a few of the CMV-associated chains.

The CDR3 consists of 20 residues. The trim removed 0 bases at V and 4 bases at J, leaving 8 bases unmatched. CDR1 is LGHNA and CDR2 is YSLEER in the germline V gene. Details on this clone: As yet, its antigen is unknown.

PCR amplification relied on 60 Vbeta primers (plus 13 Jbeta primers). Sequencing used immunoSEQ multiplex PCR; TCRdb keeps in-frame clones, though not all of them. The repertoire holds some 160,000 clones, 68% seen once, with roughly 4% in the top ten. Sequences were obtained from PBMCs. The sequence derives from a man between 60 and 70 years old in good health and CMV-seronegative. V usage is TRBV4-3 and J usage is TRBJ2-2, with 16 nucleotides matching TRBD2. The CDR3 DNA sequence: TGCGCCAGCAGCCAAGAGAGGGGACTAGCGGGAGGGTCGAGCACCGGGGAGCTGTTTTTT. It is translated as CASSQERGLAGGSSTGELFF.